This T cell receptor (beta chain) is from a study of T cell changes during pregnancy in multiple sclerosis. TCRdb keeps only in-frame clones here, not all; method: immunoSEQ multiplex PCR. The data contain around 68,000 clones, roughly 91% of them seen just once; the ten biggest clones take up roughly 1.4%. Per the germline V gene, CDR1 is SEHNR and CDR2 is FQNEAQ (reference sequence). The germline V and J ends were trimmed by 2 bases and 10 bases, with 11 bases remaining between them. The CDR3 has 12 amino acids. The TCR was taken from a female donor in good health, enrolled as a control in a pregnancy study. The material sequenced was peripheral blood, taken after pregnancy. V usage is TRBV7-9 and J usage is TRBJ1-2; D might be TRBD1 (5 bases). The CDR3: CASSLTGQNYTF. The CDR3 DNA sequence: TGTGCCAGCAGCTTAACAGGCCAGAACTACACCTTC.